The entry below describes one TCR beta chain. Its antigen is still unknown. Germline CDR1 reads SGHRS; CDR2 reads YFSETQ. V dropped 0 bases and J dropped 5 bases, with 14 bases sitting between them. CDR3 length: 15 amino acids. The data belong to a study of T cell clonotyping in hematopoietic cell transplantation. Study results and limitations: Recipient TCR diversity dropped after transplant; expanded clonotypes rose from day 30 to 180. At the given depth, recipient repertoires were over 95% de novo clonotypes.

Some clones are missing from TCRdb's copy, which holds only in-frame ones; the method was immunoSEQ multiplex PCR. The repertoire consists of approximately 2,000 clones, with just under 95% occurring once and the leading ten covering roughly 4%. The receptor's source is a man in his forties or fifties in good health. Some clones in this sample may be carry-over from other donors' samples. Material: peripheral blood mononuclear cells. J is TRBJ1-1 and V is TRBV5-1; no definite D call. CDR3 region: CASSLEGRTGTEAFF. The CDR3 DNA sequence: TGCGCCAGCAGCTTGGAAGGACGGACGGGGACTGAAGCTTTCTTT. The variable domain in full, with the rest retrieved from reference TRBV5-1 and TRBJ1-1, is KAGVTQTPRYLIKTRGQQVTLSCSPISGHRSVSWYQQTPGQGLQFLFEYFSETQRNKGNFPGRFSGRQFSNSRSEMNVSTLELGDSALYLCASSLEGRTGTEAFFGQGTRLTVV.